This entry concerns a single TCR beta chain. These data are taken from a study of T cell responses to AZD1222 COVID-19 vaccine. TCRdb's table, derived via immunoSEQ multiplex PCR, lists solely in-frame clones and lacks some. The data show 110,000 or so clones, with 86% seen just once and about 3.5% held by the top ten. CDR3 length equals 17 residues. This chain connects TRBV21-1 to TRBJ1-5; the table calls TRBD1, which could not be checked here. TRBV21-1 represents a pseudogene. The specimen comprised peripheral blood, sampled on day 0 of AZD1222 vaccination. This receptor was identified in an adult in good health. The CDR3 loop is CASSNDRGPLGNQPQHF. In DNA form, the CDR3 reads TGTGCCAGCAGCAATGATAGGGGGCCGCTGGGCAATCAGCCCCAGCATTTT.